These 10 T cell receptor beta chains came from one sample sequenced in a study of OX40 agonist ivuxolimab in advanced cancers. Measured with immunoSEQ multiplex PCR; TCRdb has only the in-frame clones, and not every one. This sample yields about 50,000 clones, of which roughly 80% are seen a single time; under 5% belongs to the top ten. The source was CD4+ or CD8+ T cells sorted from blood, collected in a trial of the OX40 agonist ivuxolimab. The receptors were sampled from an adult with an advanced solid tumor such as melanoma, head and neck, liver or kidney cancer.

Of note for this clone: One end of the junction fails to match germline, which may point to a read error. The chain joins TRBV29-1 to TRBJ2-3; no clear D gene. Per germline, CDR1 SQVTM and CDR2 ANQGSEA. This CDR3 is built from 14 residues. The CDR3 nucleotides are TGCAGCGTCGAAGGTGGGCATGGGGCAGATACGCAGTATTTT. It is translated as CSVEGGHGADTQYF.

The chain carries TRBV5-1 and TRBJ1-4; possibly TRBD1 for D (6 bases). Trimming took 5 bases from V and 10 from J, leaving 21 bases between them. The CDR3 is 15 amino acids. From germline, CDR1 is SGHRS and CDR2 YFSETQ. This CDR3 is CASSPRQGPEGKLFF. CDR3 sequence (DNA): TGCGCCAGCAGTCCCCGGCAGGGGCCGGAGGGAAAACTGTTTTTT.

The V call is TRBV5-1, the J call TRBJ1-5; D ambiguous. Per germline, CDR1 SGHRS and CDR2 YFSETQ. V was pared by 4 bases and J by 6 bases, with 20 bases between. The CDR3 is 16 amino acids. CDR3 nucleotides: TGCGCCAGCAGCCCGGAAGGAGGGATGAGGAGTCAGCCCCAGCATTTT. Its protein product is CASSPEGGMRSQPQHF.

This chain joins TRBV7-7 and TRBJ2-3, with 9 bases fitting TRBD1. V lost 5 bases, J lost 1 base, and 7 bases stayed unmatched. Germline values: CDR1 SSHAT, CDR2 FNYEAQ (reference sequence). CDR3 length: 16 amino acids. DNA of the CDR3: TGTGCCAGCAGCCTGACAGGGGGAATCCGCACAGATACGCAGTATTTT. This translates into CASSLTGGIRTDTQYF. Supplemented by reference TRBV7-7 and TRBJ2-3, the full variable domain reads GAGVSQSPRYKVTKRGQDVTLRCDPISSHATLYWYQQALGQGPEFLTYFNYEAQPDKSGLPSDRFSAERPEGSISTLTIQRTEQRDSAMYRCASSLTGGIRTDTQYFGPGTRLTVL.

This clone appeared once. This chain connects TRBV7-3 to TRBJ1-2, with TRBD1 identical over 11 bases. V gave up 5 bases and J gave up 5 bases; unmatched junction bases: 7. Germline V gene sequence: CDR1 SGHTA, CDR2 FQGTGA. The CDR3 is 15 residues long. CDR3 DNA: TGTGCCAGCAGCACCGGACAGGGGGCAGGATATGGCTACACCTTC. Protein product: CASSTGQGAGYGYTF.

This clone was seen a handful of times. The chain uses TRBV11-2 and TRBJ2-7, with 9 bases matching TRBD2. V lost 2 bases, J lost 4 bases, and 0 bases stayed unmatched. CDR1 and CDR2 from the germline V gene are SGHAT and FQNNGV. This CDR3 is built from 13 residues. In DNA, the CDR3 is TGTGCCAGCAGCTTACTAGCGGGGTACGAGCAGTACTTC. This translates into CASSLLAGYEQYF.

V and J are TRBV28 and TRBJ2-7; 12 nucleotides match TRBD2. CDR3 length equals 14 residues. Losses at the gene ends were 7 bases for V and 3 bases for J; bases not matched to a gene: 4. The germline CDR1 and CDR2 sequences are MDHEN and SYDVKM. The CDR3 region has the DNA TGTGCCAGCACTCCGGGACTAGCGGGCTACGAGCAGTACTTC. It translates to CASTPGLAGYEQYF. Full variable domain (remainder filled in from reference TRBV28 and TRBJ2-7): DVKVTQSSRYLVKRTGEKVFLECVQDMDHENMFWYRQDPGLGLRLIYFSYDVKMKEKGDIPEGYSVSREKKERFSLILESASTNQTSMYLCASTPGLAGYEQYFGPGTRLTVT.

This CDR3 reads CASSDRNTEAFF. The CDR3 DNA follows: TGTGCCAGCAGCGACAGAAACACTGAAGCTTTCTTT. This chain links TRBV11-3 with TRBJ1-1, with a weak D call TRBD1 (5 bases). The ends were cut back, 5 bases at V and 2 bases at J, with 6 bases in the middle. The CDR3 contains 12 residues. CDR1 is SGHNT and CDR2 is YENEEA in the germline V gene.

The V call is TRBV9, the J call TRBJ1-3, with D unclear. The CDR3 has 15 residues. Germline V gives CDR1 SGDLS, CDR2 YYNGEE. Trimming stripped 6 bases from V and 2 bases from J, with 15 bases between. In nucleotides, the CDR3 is TGTGCCAGCAACGGCGATCAAGGGCCTGGAAACACCATATATTTT. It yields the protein CASNGDQGPGNTIYF.

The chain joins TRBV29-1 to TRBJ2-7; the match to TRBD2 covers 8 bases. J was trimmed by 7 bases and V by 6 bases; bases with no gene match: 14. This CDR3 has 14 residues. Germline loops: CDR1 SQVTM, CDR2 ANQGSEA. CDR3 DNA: TGCAGCGTACTGACGGGGGGGCTGGGAGAGGAGCAGTACTTC. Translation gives CSVLTGGLGEEQYF.